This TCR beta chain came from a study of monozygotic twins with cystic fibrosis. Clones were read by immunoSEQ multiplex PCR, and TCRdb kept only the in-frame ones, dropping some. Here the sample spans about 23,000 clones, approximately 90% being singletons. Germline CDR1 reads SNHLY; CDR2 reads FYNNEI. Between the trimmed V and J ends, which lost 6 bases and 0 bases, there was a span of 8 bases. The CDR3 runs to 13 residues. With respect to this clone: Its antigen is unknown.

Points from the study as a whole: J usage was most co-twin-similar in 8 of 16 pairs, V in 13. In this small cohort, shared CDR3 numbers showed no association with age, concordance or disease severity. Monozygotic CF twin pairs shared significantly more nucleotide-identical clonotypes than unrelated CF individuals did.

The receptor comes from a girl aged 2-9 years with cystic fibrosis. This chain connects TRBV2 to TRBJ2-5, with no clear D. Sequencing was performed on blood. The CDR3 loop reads CASSERNQETQYF. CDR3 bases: TGTGCCAGCAGCGAACGGAACCAAGAGACCCAGTACTTC.